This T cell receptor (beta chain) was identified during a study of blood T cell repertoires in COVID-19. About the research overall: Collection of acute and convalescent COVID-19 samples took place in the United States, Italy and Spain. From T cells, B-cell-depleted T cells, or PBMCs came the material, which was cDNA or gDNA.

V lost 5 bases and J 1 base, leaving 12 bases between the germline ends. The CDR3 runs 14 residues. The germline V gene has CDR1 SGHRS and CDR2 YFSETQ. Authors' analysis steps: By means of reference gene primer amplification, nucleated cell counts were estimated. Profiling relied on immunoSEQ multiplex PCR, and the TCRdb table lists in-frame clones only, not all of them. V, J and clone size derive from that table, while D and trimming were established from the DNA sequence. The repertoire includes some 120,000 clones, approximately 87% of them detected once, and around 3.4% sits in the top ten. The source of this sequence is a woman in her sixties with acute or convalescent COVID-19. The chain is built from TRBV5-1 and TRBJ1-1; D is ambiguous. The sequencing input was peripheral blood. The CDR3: CASRVAIPNTEAFF. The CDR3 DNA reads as TGCGCCAGCAGAGTTGCTATCCCGAACACTGAAGCTTTCTTT.